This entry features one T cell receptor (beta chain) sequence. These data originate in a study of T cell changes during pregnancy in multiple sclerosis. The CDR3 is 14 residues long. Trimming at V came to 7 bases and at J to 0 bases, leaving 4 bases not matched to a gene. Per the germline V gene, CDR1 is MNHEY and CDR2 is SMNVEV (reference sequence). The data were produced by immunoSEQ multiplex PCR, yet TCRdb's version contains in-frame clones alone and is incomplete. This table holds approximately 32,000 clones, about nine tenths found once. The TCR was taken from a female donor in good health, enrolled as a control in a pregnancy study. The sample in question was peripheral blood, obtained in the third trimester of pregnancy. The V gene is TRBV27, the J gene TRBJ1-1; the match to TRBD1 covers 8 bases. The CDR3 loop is CASTRTGMNTEAFF. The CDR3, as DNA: TGTGCCAGCACCAGGACAGGGATGAACACTGAAGCTTTCTTT.